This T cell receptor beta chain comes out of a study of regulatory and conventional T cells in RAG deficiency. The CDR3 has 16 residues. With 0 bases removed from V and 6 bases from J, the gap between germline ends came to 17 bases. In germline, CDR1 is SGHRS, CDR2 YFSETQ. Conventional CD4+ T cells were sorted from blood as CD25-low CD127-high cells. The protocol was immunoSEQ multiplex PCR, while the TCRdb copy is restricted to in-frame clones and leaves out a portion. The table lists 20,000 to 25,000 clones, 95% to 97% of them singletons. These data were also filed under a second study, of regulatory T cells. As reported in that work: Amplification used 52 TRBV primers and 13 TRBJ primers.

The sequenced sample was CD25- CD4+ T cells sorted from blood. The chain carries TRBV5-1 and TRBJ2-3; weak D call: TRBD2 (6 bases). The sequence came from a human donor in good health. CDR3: CASSLEQRGGADTQYF. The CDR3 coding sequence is TGCGCCAGCAGCTTGGAGCAGCGCGGAGGGGCCGATACGCAGTATTTT.